This entry lists 26 T cell receptor beta chains sequenced from one sample in a study of blood T cell repertoires in COVID-19. The repertoire was sequenced with immunoSEQ multiplex PCR; TCRdb's copy has only in-frame clones and lacks some. The top ten clones hold approximately 0.7% of a sample with over 200,000 clones, nearly 90% of them seen once. Material: peripheral blood. The receptors originated from a human donor in a cohort sampled during active COVID-19.

The DNA of the CDR3 is TGTGCCAGCAGCTTAGCTAGCGGGATATCCCGATCCAATGAGCAGTTCTTC. Amino acid sequence: CASSLASGISRSNEQFF. This chain joins TRBV7-3 and TRBJ2-1; 9 positions match TRBD2. This CDR3 is built from 17 residues. Trimming removed 2 bases from V and 6 bases from J; junction bases left unmatched: 11. Per germline, CDR1 SGHTA and CDR2 FQGTGA.

The rearrangement links TRBV28 to TRBJ1-1, with unresolved D. Germline CDR1 MDHEN, CDR2 SYDVKM. V shed 8 bases and J shed 5 bases, with 9 bases lying between them. The length of the CDR3 is 11 residues. The CDR3 DNA follows: TGTGCCAGCTTTTCGACAACTGAAGCTTTCTTT. It codes for CASFSTTEAFF.

The chain employs TRBV19 and TRBJ2-3; maybe TRBD2 (6 bases). Deletions cut 6 bases from V and 4 bases from J, with 17 bases between. The CDR3 extends over 15 amino acids. CDR1 and CDR2 (germline): LNHDA, SQIVND (reference sequence). CDR3 sequence reads: CASSPRDWVSDTQYF. The CDR3 bases are TGTGCCAGTAGCCCCCGGGACTGGGTATCAGATACGCAGTATTTT.

The V and J genes are TRBV19 and TRBJ2-7; the D gene is possibly TRBD2 (6 bases). Trimming stripped 1 base from V and 7 bases from J, with 8 bases between. Germline V gene lookup returns CDR1 LNHDA and CDR2 SQIVND (reference sequence). This CDR3 has 12 amino acids. The CDR3 nucleotides are TGTGCCAGTAGTATAGTTCGGGGGGAGCAGTACTTC. Its protein product is CASSIVRGEQYF.

The chain links TRBV5-1 to TRBJ1-1; weak D call: TRBD1 (5 bases). Germline assignment: CDR1 SGHRS and CDR2 YFSETQ. V gave up 4 bases and J gave up 4 bases, with 14 bases separating them. This CDR3 is 14 amino acids long. For the CDR3, the DNA is TGCGCCAGCAGCGCGACAGTGGGGGGCACTGAAGCTTTCTTT. This encodes CASSATVGGTEAFF. The variable domain in full, with the rest retrieved from reference TRBV5-1 and TRBJ1-1, is KAGVTQTPRYLIKTRGQQVTLSCSPISGHRSVSWYQQTPGQGLQFLFEYFSETQRNKGNFPGRFSGRQFSNSRSEMNVSTLELGDSALYLCASSATVGGTEAFFGQGTRLTVV.

This chain links TRBV9 with TRBJ2-5; the match to TRBD1 covers 11 bases. V lost 0 bases to trimming and J lost 5 bases; unmatched junction nucleotides: 9. Germline V CDR1 and CDR2: SGDLS, YYNGEE. The CDR3 spans 17 residues. The CDR3 spells CASSVGRGTGGDETQYF. CDR3 DNA: TGTGCCAGCAGCGTAGGGAGAGGGACAGGGGGTGACGAGACCCAGTACTTC.

The chain joins TRBV13 to TRBJ2-7, with 16 nucleotides matching TRBD2. V shed 1 base and J 3 bases; nucleotides not matched to a gene: 3. CDR1 is PRHDT, CDR2 FYEKMQ, per germline (reference sequence). This CDR3 has 17 residues. This CDR3 reads CASSLVGTSGRVYEQYF. DNA for the CDR3: TGTGCCAGCAGCTTAGTAGGGACTAGCGGGAGGGTCTACGAGCAGTACTTC.

This clone was found once. The chain links TRBV6-5 to TRBJ2-5; D is perhaps TRBD2 (5 bases). CDR3 length: 14 residues. Between the trimmed V and J ends, which lost 7 bases and 2 bases, there was a span of 14 bases. Germline lookup yields CDR1 MNHEY and CDR2 SVGAGI. CDR3 sequence (DNA): TGTGCCAGCAAGGCCGGCCGGGATCAAGAGACCCAGTACTTC. This gives the protein CASKAGRDQETQYF.

The chain carries TRBV7-2 and TRBJ2-5; D perhaps matches TRBD1 (7 bases). The V and J ends lost 3 bases and 1 base respectively, with 18 bases between them. The CDR3 totals 17 residues. Per the germline V gene, CDR1 is SGHTA and CDR2 is FQGNSA. CDR3 bases: TGTGCCAGCAGCTTTAACCTGGGCAGGGGGGCCCAAGAGACCCAGTACTTC. As protein: CASSFNLGRGAQETQYF.

This clone is a singleton in its sample. The rearrangement links TRBV28 to TRBJ2-7; TRBD2 matches at 13 bases. Germline V CDR1 and CDR2: MDHEN, SYDVKM. With V trimmed by 2 bases and J by 0 bases, 1 base remained unmatched. The CDR3 has 16 residues. CDR3 bases: TGTGCCAGCAGTTTAGGGACTAGCGGGACCTCCTACGAGCAGTACTTC. The encoded protein is CASSLGTSGTSYEQYF.

The V and J genes are TRBV5-8 and TRBJ2-5, with 8 bases that match TRBD1. The V gene end was trimmed by 2 bases and the J gene end by 2 bases; junction bases not matched to a gene: 8. Germline assignment: CDR1 SGHTS and CDR2 YDEGEE. The CDR3 is 16 amino acids. In nucleotides, the CDR3 is TGTGCCAGCAGCTTTCGGGGGACAGGACAACAAGAGACCCAGTACTTC. Protein product: CASSFRGTGQQETQYF.

The chain joins TRBV6-2 or TRBV6-3 to TRBJ2-7; D is unresolved. This CDR3 comprises 14 residues. CDR1 is MNHEY, CDR2 SVGEGT, per germline. V was trimmed by 0 bases and J by 2 bases, leaving 8 bases between them. The CDR3 bases are TGTGCCAGCAGTTACTCGGCGGTTGCCTACGAGCAGTACTTC. It encodes CASSYSAVAYEQYF.

The chain has TRBV29-1 and TRBJ2-5; 12 bases fit TRBD2. This CDR3 contains 17 residues. V shed 6 bases, J shed 5 bases, and the junction held 16 bases outside the gene matches. The germline CDR1 and CDR2 sequences are SQVTM and ANQGSEA. The CDR3 region is CSVSGLAGFGVAETQYF. DNA for the CDR3: TGCAGCGTCAGCGGACTAGCGGGATTTGGAGTCGCGGAGACCCAGTACTTC.

In its sample, this clone was seen once. The V gene is TRBV5-1, the J gene TRBJ2-7; D remains unclear. This CDR3 has 15 amino acids. The V end lost 2 bases, the J end lost 5 bases, and 17 bases lay between the germline ends. The V gene's germline CDR1 is SGHRS and CDR2 YFSETQ. CDR3 bases: TGCGCCAGCAGCTTTGAGGCTCCTGAGGTAGACGAGCAGTACTTC. As protein: CASSFEAPEVDEQYF. The whole variable domain, filled in from reference TRBV5-1 and TRBJ2-7, reads KAGVTQTPRYLIKTRGQQVTLSCSPISGHRSVSWYQQTPGQGLQFLFEYFSETQRNKGNFPGRFSGRQFSNSRSEMNVSTLELGDSALYLCASSFEAPEVDEQYFGPGTRLTVT.

This clone was seen a handful of times. The gene calls are TRBV7-9 and TRBJ1-4, with 10 bases aligning to TRBD1. Unmatched junction bases numbered 12, after V lost 9 bases and J lost 11 bases. CDR3 length: 14 residues. CDR1 SEHNR and CDR2 FQNEAQ come from the germline V gene (reference sequence). The CDR3 loop is CASTPGQGMEKLFF. CDR3 sequence (DNA): TGTGCCAGTACACCGGGACAGGGGATGGAGAAACTGTTTTTT.

The CDR3 is CASSPTGAGYGYTF. The CDR3 nucleotides read TGTGCCAGCAGCCCGACAGGGGCCGGCTATGGCTACACCTTC. The rearrangement links TRBV6-5 to TRBJ1-2; 8 nucleotides line up with TRBD1. The CDR3 has 14 residues. J lost 4 bases, V lost 6 bases, and 7 bases had no gene match. Germline lookup yields CDR1 MNHEY and CDR2 SVGAGI.

The gene calls are TRBV7-2 and TRBJ2-5; the match to TRBD1 covers 9 bases. Trimming removed 1 base from V and 5 bases from J; junction bases left unmatched: 11. Germline V lookup: CDR1 SGHTA, CDR2 FQGNSA. The CDR3 has 17 residues. The CDR3 protein is CASSLEYGGQGRETQYF. The DNA for the CDR3 is TGTGCCAGCAGCTTAGAGTACGGGGGACAGGGACGGGAGACCCAGTACTTC.

This clone was observed a few times. V and J are TRBV10-3 and TRBJ2-7, with D possibly matching TRBD1 (5 bases). Germline V lookup: CDR1 ENHRY, CDR2 SYGVKD. This CDR3 region has 13 residues. The V end lost 3 bases, the J end lost 1 base, and 7 bases lay between the germline ends. The CDR3 coding sequence is TGTGCCATCAGTGATAAGGGGTCCTACGAGCAGTACTTC. Translated, it gives CAISDKGSYEQYF.

This clone was seen a handful of times. V usage is TRBV9 and J usage is TRBJ1-5; D is possibly TRBD1 (5 bases). The CDR3 has 14 residues. The V gene's germline CDR1 is SGDLS and CDR2 YYNGEE. The V end lost 0 bases, the J end lost 9 bases, and 13 bases lay between the germline ends. CDR3 in DNA: TGTGCCAGCAGCGTAGGGGGGGTCTCCTCGCCCCAGCATTTT. This encodes CASSVGGVSSPQHF.

DNA for the CDR3: TGTGCCAGTAGTATCGGACAGGGGTTGAACGAGCAGTACTTC. Amino acid sequence: CASSIGQGLNEQYF. This chain connects TRBV19 to TRBJ2-7; 9 bases map to TRBD1. CDR1 is LNHDA, CDR2 SQIVND, per germline (reference sequence). V trimming: 3 bases; J trimming: 5 bases; junction bases outside the gene matches: 5. CDR3 length: 14 residues.

The CDR3 loop reads CASSESWTSYNEQFF. As DNA, the CDR3 is TGTGCCAGCAGTGAAAGTTGGACTAGCTACAATGAGCAGTTCTTC. The rearrangement joins TRBV6-1 to TRBJ2-1; 7 bases align to TRBD2. The length of the CDR3 is 15 residues. CDR1 is MNHNS and CDR2 is SASEGT in the germline V gene. Trimming at V came to 2 bases and at J to 3 bases, leaving 4 bases not matched to a gene.

The chain couples TRBV11-2 to TRBJ2-2, with 13 bases matching TRBD2. Losses at the gene ends were 4 bases for V and 4 bases for J; bases not matched to a gene: 6. The CDR3 extends over 17 amino acids. Germline values: CDR1 SGHAT, CDR2 FQNNGV. In DNA form, the CDR3 reads TGTGCCAGCAGCTACGGACTAGCGGGAGTGGGCACCGGGGAGCTGTTTTTT. As protein: CASSYGLAGVGTGELFF.

The rearrangement links TRBV9 to TRBJ1-4, with 7 positions matching TRBD1. Germline assignment: CDR1 SGDLS and CDR2 YYNGEE. This CDR3 has 17 amino acids. J was trimmed by 3 bases and V by 0 bases; bases with no gene match: 8. CDR3 loop: CASSVGPGQAANEKLFF. The CDR3, as DNA: TGTGCCAGCAGCGTAGGGCCTGGACAGGCCGCTAATGAAAAACTGTTTTTT.

The chain has TRBV7-6 and TRBJ1-3; 8 bases fit TRBD1. Trimming took 3 bases from V and 3 from J; bases not matched to a gene: 10. There are 17 residues in the CDR3. Germline CDR1 reads SGHVS; CDR2 reads FNYEAQ. Here the CDR3 reads CASSLERPGGSGNTIYF. Written as DNA, the CDR3 is TGTGCCAGCAGCTTGGAACGGCCAGGGGGCAGTGGAAACACCATATATTTT.

The chain recombines TRBV7-2 with TRBJ2-7; 12 positions match TRBD2. Germline CDR1 SGHTA, CDR2 FQGNSA. The CDR3 consists of 16 residues. J lost 6 bases, V lost 5 bases, and 11 bases had no gene match. The CDR3 sequence is CASSTPRLAGDLEQYF. The CDR3 DNA reads TGTGCCAGCAGCACCCCTAGACTAGCGGGGGACCTCGAGCAGTACTTC.

The chain combines TRBV10-3 with TRBJ2-2; 7 positions agree with TRBD2. The CDR3 totals 14 residues. Germline CDR1 is ENHRY and CDR2 is SYGVKD. Trimming removed 8 bases from V and 7 bases from J; junction bases left unmatched: 10. CDR3 DNA sequence: TGTGCCATCGGAGCGGGATCTGATGGCGGGGAGCTGTTTTTT. Translating gives CAIGAGSDGGELFF.